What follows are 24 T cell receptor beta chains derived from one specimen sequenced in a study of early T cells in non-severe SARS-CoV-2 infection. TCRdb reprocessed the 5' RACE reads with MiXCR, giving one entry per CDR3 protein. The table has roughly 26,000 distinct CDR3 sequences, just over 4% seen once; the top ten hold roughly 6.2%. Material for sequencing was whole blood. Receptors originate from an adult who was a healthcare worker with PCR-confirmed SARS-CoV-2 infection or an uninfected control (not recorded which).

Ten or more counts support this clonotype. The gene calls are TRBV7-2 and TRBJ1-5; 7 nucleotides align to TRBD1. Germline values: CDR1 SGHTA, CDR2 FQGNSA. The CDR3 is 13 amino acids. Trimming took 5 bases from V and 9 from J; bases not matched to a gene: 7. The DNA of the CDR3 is TGTGCCAGCAGCCAAGGGGGCATGCCGCCCCAGCATTTT. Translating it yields CASSQGGMPPQHF.

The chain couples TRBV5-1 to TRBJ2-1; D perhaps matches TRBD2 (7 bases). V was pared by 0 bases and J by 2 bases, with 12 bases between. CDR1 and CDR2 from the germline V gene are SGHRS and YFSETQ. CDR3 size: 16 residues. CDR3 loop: CASSLVRGTTYNEQFF. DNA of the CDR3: TGCGCCAGCAGCTTGGTGCGGGGGACAACCTACAATGAGCAGTTCTTC.

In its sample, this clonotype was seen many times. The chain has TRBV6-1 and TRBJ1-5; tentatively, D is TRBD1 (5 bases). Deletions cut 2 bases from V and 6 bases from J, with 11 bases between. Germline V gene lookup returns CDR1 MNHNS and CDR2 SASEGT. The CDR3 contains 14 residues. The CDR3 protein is CASSERGDGQPQHF. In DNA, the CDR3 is TGTGCCAGCAGTGAACGGGGGGACGGTCAGCCCCAGCATTTT.

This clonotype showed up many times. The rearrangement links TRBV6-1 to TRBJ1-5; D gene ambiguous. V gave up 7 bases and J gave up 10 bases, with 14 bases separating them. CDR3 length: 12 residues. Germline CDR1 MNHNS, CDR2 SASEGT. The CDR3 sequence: CASKMSFHPQHF. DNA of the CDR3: TGTGCCAGCAAGATGTCTTTCCACCCCCAGCATTTT.

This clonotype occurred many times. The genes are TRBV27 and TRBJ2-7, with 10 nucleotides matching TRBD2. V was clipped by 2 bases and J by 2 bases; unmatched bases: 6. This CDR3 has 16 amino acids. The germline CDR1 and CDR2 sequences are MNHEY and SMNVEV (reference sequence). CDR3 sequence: CASSLPGLAAAYEQYF. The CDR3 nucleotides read TGTGCCAGCAGTTTACCAGGACTAGCGGCCGCCTACGAGCAGTACTTC.

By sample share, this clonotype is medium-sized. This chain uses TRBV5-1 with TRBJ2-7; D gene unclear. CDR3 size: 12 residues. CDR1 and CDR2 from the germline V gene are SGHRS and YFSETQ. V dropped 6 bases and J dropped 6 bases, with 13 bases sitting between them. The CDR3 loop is CASNLADGEQYF. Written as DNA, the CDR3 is TGCGCCAGCAATTTGGCGGACGGCGAGCAGTACTTC.

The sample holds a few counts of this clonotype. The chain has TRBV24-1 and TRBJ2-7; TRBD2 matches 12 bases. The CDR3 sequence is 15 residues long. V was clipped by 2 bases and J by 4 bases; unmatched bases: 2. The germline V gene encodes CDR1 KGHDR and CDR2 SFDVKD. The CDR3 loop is CATSDWTSGKYEQYF. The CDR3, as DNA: TGTGCCACCAGTGATTGGACTAGCGGGAAGTACGAGCAGTACTTC.

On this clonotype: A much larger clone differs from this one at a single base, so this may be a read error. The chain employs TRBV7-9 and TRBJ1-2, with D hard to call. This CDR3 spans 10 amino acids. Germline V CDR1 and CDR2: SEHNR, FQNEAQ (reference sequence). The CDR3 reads CASSGYGFTF. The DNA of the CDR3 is TGTGCCAGCAGCGGCTATGGCTTCACCTTC.

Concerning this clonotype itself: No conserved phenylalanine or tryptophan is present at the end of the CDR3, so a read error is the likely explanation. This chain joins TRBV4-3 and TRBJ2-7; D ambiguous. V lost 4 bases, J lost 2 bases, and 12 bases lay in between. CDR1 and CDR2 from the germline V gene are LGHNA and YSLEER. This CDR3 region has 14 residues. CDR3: CASSRDLNPYEQYI. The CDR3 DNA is TGCGCCAGCAGCCGCGACTTAAACCCCTACGAGCAGTACATC.

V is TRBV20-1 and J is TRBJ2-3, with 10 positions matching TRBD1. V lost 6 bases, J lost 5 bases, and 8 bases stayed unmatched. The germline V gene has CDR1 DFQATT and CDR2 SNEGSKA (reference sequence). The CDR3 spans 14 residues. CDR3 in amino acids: CSAIRDRGLDTQYF. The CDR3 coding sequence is TGCAGTGCCATCCGGGACAGGGGTTTAGATACGCAGTATTTT.

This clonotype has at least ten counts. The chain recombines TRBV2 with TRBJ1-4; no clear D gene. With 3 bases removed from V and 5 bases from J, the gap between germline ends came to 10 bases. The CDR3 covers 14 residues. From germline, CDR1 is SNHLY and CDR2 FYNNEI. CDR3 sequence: CASSDTSRNEKLFF. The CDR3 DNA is TGTGCCAGCAGTGACACCTCAAGGAATGAAAAACTGTTTTTT.

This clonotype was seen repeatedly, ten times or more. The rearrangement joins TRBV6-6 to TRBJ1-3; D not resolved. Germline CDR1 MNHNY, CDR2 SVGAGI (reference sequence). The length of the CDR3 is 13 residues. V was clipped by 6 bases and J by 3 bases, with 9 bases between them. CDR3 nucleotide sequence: TGTGCCAGCAGCGAGGGTCGTGGAAACACCATATATTTT. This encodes CASSEGRGNTIYF.

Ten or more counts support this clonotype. In DNA, the CDR3 is TGTGCCATCAGTGAGAACGGGGGCAGGACTGAAGCTTTCTTT. It translates to CAISENGGRTEAFF. The V gene is TRBV10-3, the J gene TRBJ1-1; D is perhaps TRBD1 (6 bases). Germline V gene lookup returns CDR1 ENHRY and CDR2 SYGVKD. This CDR3 is 14 amino acids long. V dropped 2 bases and J dropped 5 bases, with 12 bases sitting between them.

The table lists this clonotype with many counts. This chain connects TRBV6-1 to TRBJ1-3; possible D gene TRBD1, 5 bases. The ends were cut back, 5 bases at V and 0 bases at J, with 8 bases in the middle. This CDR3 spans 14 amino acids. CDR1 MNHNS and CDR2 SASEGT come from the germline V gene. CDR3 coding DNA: TGTGCCAGCAGTACAGGAAACTCTGGAAACACCATATATTTT. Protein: CASSTGNSGNTIYF.

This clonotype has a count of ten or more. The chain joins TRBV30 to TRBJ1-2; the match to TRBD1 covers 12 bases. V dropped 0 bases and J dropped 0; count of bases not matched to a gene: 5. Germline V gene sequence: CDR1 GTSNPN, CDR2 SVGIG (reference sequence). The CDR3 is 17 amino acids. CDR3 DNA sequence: TGTGCCTGGAGTGTATTGGGACAGGGGGCGACTAACTATGGCTACACCTTC. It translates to CAWSVLGQGATNYGYTF.

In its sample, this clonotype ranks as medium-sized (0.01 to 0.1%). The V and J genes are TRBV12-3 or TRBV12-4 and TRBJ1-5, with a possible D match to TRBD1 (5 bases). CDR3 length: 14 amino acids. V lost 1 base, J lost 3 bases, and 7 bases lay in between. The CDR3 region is CASSLEGVNQPQHF. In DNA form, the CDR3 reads TGTGCCAGCAGTTTAGAAGGGGTCAATCAGCCCCAGCATTTT.

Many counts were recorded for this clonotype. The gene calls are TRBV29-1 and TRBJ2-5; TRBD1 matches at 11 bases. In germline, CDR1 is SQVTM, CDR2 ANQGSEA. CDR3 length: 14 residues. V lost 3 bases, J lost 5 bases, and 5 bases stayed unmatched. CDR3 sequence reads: CSVDEDRGPETQYF. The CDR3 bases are TGCAGCGTTGATGAGGACAGGGGGCCGGAGACCCAGTACTTC.

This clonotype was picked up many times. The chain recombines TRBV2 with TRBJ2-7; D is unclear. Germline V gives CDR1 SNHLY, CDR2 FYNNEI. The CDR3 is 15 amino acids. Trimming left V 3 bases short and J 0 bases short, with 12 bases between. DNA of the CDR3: TGTGCCAGCAGTGAGCCCCAGGCCCTCTCCTACGAGCAGTACTTC. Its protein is CASSEPQALSYEQYF.

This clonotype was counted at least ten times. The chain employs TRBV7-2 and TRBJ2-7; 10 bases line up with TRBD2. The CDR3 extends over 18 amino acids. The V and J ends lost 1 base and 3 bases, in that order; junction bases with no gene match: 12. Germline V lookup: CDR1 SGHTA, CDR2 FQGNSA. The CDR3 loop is CASSLVSSGRASHYEQYF. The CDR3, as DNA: TGTGCCAGCAGCTTAGTATCCAGCGGGAGGGCCAGTCACTACGAGCAGTACTTC.

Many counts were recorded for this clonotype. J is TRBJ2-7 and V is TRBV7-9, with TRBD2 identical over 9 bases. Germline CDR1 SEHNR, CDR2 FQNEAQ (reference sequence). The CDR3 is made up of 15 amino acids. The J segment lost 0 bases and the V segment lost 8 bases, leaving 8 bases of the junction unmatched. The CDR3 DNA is TGTGCCAGCGGGGCCCTAGCGGGGCTCTCCTACGAGCAGTACTTC. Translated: CASGALAGLSYEQYF.

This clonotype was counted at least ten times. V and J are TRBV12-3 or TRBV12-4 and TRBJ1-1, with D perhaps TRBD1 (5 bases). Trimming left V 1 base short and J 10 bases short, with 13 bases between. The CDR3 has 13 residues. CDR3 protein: CASSLGIRDGAFF. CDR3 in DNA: TGTGCCAGCAGTTTAGGAATCAGGGATGGAGCTTTCTTT.

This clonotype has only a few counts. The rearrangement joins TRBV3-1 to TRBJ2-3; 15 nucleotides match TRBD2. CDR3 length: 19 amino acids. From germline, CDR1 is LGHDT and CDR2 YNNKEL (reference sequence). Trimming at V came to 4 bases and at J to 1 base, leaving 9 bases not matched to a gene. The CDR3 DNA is TGTGCCAGCAGCCCGGGACTAGCGGGAGGCCTATCGCGCACAGATACGCAGTATTTT. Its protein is CASSPGLAGGLSRTDTQYF.

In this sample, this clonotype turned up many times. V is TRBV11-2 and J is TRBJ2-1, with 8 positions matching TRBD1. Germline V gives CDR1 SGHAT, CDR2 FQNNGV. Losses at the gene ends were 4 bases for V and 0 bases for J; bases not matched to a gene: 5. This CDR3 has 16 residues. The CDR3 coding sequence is TGTGCCAGCAGCTCCCAGGGGGCGGACTCCTACAATGAGCAGTTCTTC. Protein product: CASSSQGADSYNEQFF.

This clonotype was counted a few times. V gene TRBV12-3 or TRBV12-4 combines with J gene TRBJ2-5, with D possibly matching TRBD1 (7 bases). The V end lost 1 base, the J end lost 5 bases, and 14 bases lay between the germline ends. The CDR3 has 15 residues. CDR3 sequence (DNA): TGTGCCAGCAGTTTAGGAGGAGGGGGCGAGGAGACCCAGTACTTC. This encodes CASSLGGGGEETQYF.